Listed below are T cell receptor beta chains from one sample, sequenced in a study of OX40 agonist ivuxolimab in advanced cancers. Assay: immunoSEQ multiplex PCR; the TCRdb copy retains only in-frame clones and omits some. Altogether some 100,000 clones are present, around 84% being singletons, with the ten largest covering 0.95% to 1.3%. This sample comprised CD4+ or CD8+ T cells sorted from blood, obtained in a trial of the OX40 agonist ivuxolimab. The receptor set was obtained from an adult with an advanced solid tumor such as melanoma, head and neck, liver or kidney cancer. CDR3s include the opening cysteine and the closing phenylalanine or tryptophan. D genes are given only for firm matches. Clone size is stated in some rows and not others, as once, few, many or a class when expanded.

d_gene	v_gene	j_gene	abundance	CDR3aa	CDR3nt
NA	TRBV7-9	TRBJ1-2	NA	CASSLGTPGYTF	TGTGCCAGCAGCTTGGGGACGCCCGGCTACACCTTC
TRBD2	TRBV19	TRBJ2-3	NA	CASSRGGALGSTDTQYF	TGTGCCAGTAGTAGGGGAGGGGCGCTGGGAAGCACAGATACGCAGTATTTT
TRBD1	TRBV19	TRBJ1-5	NA	CASSDSGQGGNQPQHF	TGTGCCAGTAGTGATTCGGGACAGGGAGGGAATCAGCCCCAGCATTTT
NA	TRBV19	TRBJ1-5	NA	CASSIVRGNQPQHF	TGTGCCAGTAGTATAGTAAGGGGAAATCAGCCCCAGCATTTT
NA	TRBV7-6	TRBJ2-2	few	CASSPARQHTGELFF	TGTGCCAGCAGCCCCGCTCGACAGCACACCGGGGAGCTGTTTTTT
TRBD1	TRBV4-2	TRBJ2-2	NA	CASSSGQGDTGELFF	TGTGCCAGCAGCTCGGGACAGGGGGACACCGGGGAGCTGTTTTTT
TRBD1	TRBV28	TRBJ1-5	NA	CACGTGEQPQHF	TGTGCCTGTGGGACAGGGGAACAGCCCCAGCATTTT
NA	TRBV7-2	TRBJ1-2	NA	CASSPRMMGDGYTF	TGTGCCAGCAGCCCCCGAATGATGGGTGATGGCTACACCTTC
NA	TRBV6-5	TRBJ2-5	NA	CASSYSRQGGTQYF	TGTGCCAGCAGTTACTCGAGGCAGGGAGGGACCCAGTACTTC
TRBD2	TRBV2	TRBJ2-1	NA	CASRQAAGGYNEQFF	TGTGCCAGCAGGCAAGCAGCGGGGGGGTACAATGAGCAGTTCTTC
NA	TRBV27	TRBJ1-5	NA	CASSWAPEDQPQHF	TGTGCCAGCAGTTGGGCACCGGAGGATCAGCCCCAGCATTTT